The rows below give T cell receptor beta chains drawn from one sample of a study of blood T cell repertoires in COVID-19. TCRdb's copy holds only in-frame clones and misses some; the assay was immunoSEQ multiplex PCR. Of 400,000 to 500,000 clones listed, 70% to 90% are singletons. Sequencing used PBMCs or T cells enriched from blood (not recorded which). Receptors were obtained from a woman aged 40 to 50 who had recovered from COVID-19. Each CDR3 is given with its conserved first and last residue. D genes are given only for firm matches. Some rows mark clone size as missing; the rest say once, few, many or name a class of expanded clone.

v_call	clone_size	d_call	j_call	cdr3_nt	cdr3_aa
TRBV19	-	TRBD1	TRBJ1-2	TGTGCCAGCAGCAGGGGGGAGGTCTATGGCTACACCTTC	CASSRGEVYGYTF
TRBV27	-	TRBD2	TRBJ2-5	TGTGCCAGCAGCCAAGCGGGACTACAAGAGACCCAGTACTTC	CASSQAGLQETQYF
TRBV7-2	-	TRBD2	TRBJ2-1	TGTGCCAGCAGCTTAGAGGTCTTAGTGGGACTAGGGGCTCTAAAGCAGTTCTTC	CASSLEVLVGLGALKQFF
TRBV5-8	-	TRBD1	TRBJ1-5	TGTGCCAGCAGCCGGGACAGCATCAATCAGCCCCAGCATTTT	CASSRDSINQPQHF
TRBV4-2	-	-	TRBJ1-2	TGTGCCAGCAGCCCCAGAAGGGCAGGGGATACTAACTATGGCTACACCTTC	CASSPRRAGDTNYGYTF
TRBV29-1	-	TRBD1	TRBJ1-1	TGCAGCGTTGGTGGACAGGGGACGACTGAAGCTTTCTTT	CSVGGQGTTEAFF
TRBV6-6	once	-	TRBJ2-7	TGTGCCGAACCTCATGGCCTTCCCTACGAGCAGTACTTC	CAEPHGLPYEQYF
TRBV11-2	-	-	TRBJ2-1	TGTGCCAGCAGCTTAGATCAGCGAGGCAATGAGCAGTTCTTC	CASSLDQRGNEQFF
TRBV2	-	-	TRBJ2-7	TGTGCCAGCAGTCCAGGGGTTACGGGCTACGAGCAGTACTTC	CASSPGVTGYEQYF
TRBV9	-	TRBD2	TRBJ2-5	TGTGCCAGCACCGCGGACAACCGGGAGGGGGAGACCCAGTACTTC	CASTADNREGETQYF
TRBV3-1/TRBV3-2	-	TRBD1	TRBJ2-5	TGTGCCAGCAGCCGGGGACAGATACAAGAGACCCAGTACTTC	CASSRGQIQETQYF
TRBV18	-	-	TRBJ1-2	TGTGCCAGCTCACCAAGAGTGGCAGGACTTTATGGCTACACCTTC	CASSPRVAGLYGYTF
TRBV4-2	-	-	TRBJ1-2	TGTGCCAGCAGCCAACACGAGGACTATGGCTACACCTTC	CASSQHEDYGYTF
TRBV6-5	-	-	TRBJ2-2	TGTGCCAGCAGTTACTCCGAGTCATCTCCGAGGGAGCTGTTTTTT	CASSYSESSPRELFF
TRBV5-1	-	-	TRBJ1-1	TGCGCCAGCAGGCCGAAAGGGGACACTGAAGCTTTCTTT	CASRPKGDTEAFF
TRBV19	once	TRBD1	TRBJ2-2	TGTGCCACCTCAAATAAAGCCGGGACAGCGAACACCGGGGAGCTGTTTTTT	CATSNKAGTANTGELFF
TRBV7-9	once	TRBD1	TRBJ2-1	TGTGCCAGCAGCTCACCGGGACAGGGATACCATGAGCAGTTCTTC	CASSSPGQGYHEQFF
TRBV2	-	-	TRBJ1-1	TGTGCCAGCAGTGAGGACAGTTCACTGTCAGAAGCTTTCTTT	CASSEDSSLSEAFF
TRBV3-1/TRBV3-2	-	TRBD2	TRBJ2-7	TGTGCCAGCAGCCAAGGAAGCAGGACTAGCGGGTTCTACGAGCAGTACTTC	CASSQGSRTSGFYEQYF
TRBV27	-	TRBD2	TRBJ2-7	TGTGCCAGCAGTTTAGGCGGGAGTAGGTACGAGCAGTACTTC	CASSLGGSRYEQYF
TRBV5-1	-	TRBD2	TRBJ2-1	TGCGCCAGCAGCGGGGTAGCGGGCGATGCCTACAATGAGCAGTTCTTC	CASSGVAGDAYNEQFF
TRBV6-5	-	-	TRBJ2-7	TGTGCCAGCAACCCCATTCCGAACGGGGAGCAGTACTTC	CASNPIPNGEQYF
TRBV11-2	-	-	TRBJ1-2	TGTGCCAGCAGCTTAGGGAGGAGAGATGGCTACACCTTC	CASSLGRRDGYTF
TRBV6-5	-	-	TRBJ2-3	TGTGCCAGCAGTTCCCCCTCAGGGTGGGGGGCAGATACGCAGTATTTT	CASSSPSGWGADTQYF
TRBV2	-	-	TRBJ2-4	TGTGCCAGCAGCAAGGGGGAAATAGACATTCAGTACTTC	CASSKGEIDIQYF